The entry below describes one TCR beta chain. What it binds is not known. This entry is derived from a study of shared clonotypes between healthy human individuals. The wider study: The people who gave samples were two women and a few men aged 18 to 49. Each donor's CD4 naive and CD4 memory cells filled three plates apiece, CD8 naive two, and CD8 memory one. Whole-study findings and limits: Among non-shared clonotypes, generation probabilities were lower than among those shared by all four donors.

Naive CD45RA+ and memory CD45RA-negative subsets were split from CD4+ cells. The CDR3 has 15 amino acids. V was clipped by 1 base and J by 2 bases, with 10 bases between them. Germline V gene lookup returns CDR1 LGHNA and CDR2 YSLEER. Data came from immunoSEQ multiplex PCR; TCRdb stores just in-frame clones and leaves some out. The sample holds roughly 2.5 million clones; more than 90% are singletons and the top ten take 0.11% to 0.15%. The TCR originated in a man aged 18 to 29 in good health. Sequencing used naive CD4+ T cells sorted from blood. Subset described: CD45RA+ positively selected. The gene calls are TRBV4-3 and TRBJ2-3, with a possible D match to TRBD2 (5 bases). CDR3 DNA: TGCGCCAGCAGCCAAGCTACGGGGAACACAGATACGCAGTATTTT. This gives the protein CASSQATGNTDTQYF.